Below, 18 T cell receptor beta chains from the same sample are listed, as sequenced in a study of T cells in localized non-small cell lung cancer. Assay used: immunoSEQ multiplex PCR; TCRdb lists only in-frame clones, some missing. The data show roughly 30,000 clones, 90% to 95% seen once. The sample in question was PBMCs, obtained before any cancer treatment. These receptors were taken from a man aged 40 to 75 with stage II lung adenocarcinoma.

This chain joins TRBV7-2 and TRBJ2-7; D gene ambiguous. The CDR3 has 12 amino acids. The V gene's germline CDR1 is SGHTA and CDR2 FQGNSA. V lost 3 bases to trimming and J lost 5 bases, with 8 bases between them. CDR3 sequence (DNA): TGTGCCAGCAGCTTTTCAACTAACGAGCAGTACTTC. This codes for CASSFSTNEQYF.

V gene TRBV7-9 combines with J gene TRBJ1-1; D is uncertain. Germline V gene sequence: CDR1 SEHNR, CDR2 FQNEAQ (reference sequence). Trimming shortened V by 5 bases and J by 4 bases, and 17 bases separated the two germline ends. This CDR3 contains 15 residues. Here the CDR3 DNA reads TGTGCCAGCAGCCGATTCCCCGGCGAGAGCACTGAAGCTTTCTTT. Translating gives CASSRFPGESTEAFF.

V and J are TRBV11-2 and TRBJ2-1; 12 nucleotides agree with TRBD2. Germline V gene sequence: CDR1 SGHAT, CDR2 FQNNGV. V lost 2 bases to trimming and J lost 9 bases; unmatched junction nucleotides: 11. The CDR3 consists of 17 residues. The CDR3 DNA reads as TGTGCCAGCAGCTTACGGACTAGCGGGACCCCCTACCTTGAGCAGTTCTTC. The encoded protein is CASSLRTSGTPYLEQFF. The variable domain in full, completed from reference TRBV11-2 and TRBJ2-1, reads EAGVAQSPRYKIIEKRQSVAFWCNPISGHATLYWYQQILGQGPKLLIQFQNNGVVDDSQLPKDRFSAERLKGVDSTLKIQPAKLEDSAVYLCASSLRTSGTPYLEQFFGPGTRLTVL.

The chain is built from TRBV27 and TRBJ2-1, with TRBD2 matching 9 bases. The CDR3 runs 19 residues. V lost 3 bases and J lost 5; bases outside the gene matches: 17. The germline V gene encodes CDR1 MNHEY and CDR2 SMNVEV (reference sequence). The DNA for the CDR3 is TGTGCCAGCAGTTTCCACAACCCCCTGAGGCGGGAGGGAGACAATGAGCAGTTCTTC. Its protein is CASSFHNPLRREGDNEQFF.

V and J are TRBV5-4 and TRBJ2-3; no clear D. The CDR3 length is 14 residues. Trimming left V 0 bases short and J 2 bases short, with 7 bases between. Germline loops: CDR1 SGHNT, CDR2 YYREEE (reference sequence). CDR3 in amino acids: CASSLGLNTDTQYF. DNA for the CDR3: TGTGCCAGCAGCTTGGGTCTTAACACAGATACGCAGTATTTT.

Remarks on this clone: Other DNA sequences in this sample translate to the same CDR3. V gene TRBV7-6 combines with J gene TRBJ1-2; a weak D match, TRBD1 (5 bases). Germline V gene data show CDR1 as SGHVS and CDR2 as FNYEAQ. The CDR3 contains 14 residues. The V end was cut by 5 bases, the J end by 6 bases, with 16 bases between. DNA of the CDR3: TGTGCCAGCAGCCTAGTCGACAGTATCAATGGCTACACCTTC. Protein: CASSLVDSINGYTF.

The rearrangement links TRBV28 to TRBJ2-2; no firm D call. There are 12 residues in the CDR3. Trimming pared 3 bases from V and 7 bases from J, leaving 6 bases between. Germline lookup yields CDR1 MDHEN and CDR2 SYDVKM. The CDR3 DNA reads TGTGCCAGCAGTTTGGTGGTCGGGGAGCTGTTTTTT. This codes for CASSLVVGELFF. Full variable domain (missing parts from reference TRBV28 and TRBJ2-2): DVKVTQSSRYLVKRTGEKVFLECVQDMDHENMFWYRQDPGLGLRLIYFSYDVKMKEKGDIPEGYSVSREKKERFSLILESASTNQTSMYLCASSLVVGELFFGEGSRLTVL.

The CDR3 spells CAIMSTGYTGELFF. CDR3 sequence (DNA): TGTGCCATCATGTCGACAGGGTACACCGGGGAGCTGTTTTTT. This chain links TRBV10-3 with TRBJ2-2; TRBD1 matches 7 bases. J gave up 3 bases and V 7 bases, and 5 bases lay outside the gene matches. Germline assignment: CDR1 ENHRY and CDR2 SYGVKD. The CDR3 loop spans 14 amino acids.

This chain uses TRBV10-2 with TRBJ2-2; TRBD2 agrees at 13 bases. The germline CDR1 and CDR2 sequences are WSHSY and SAAADI. V lost 6 bases and J lost 3; bases outside the gene matches: 1. There are 15 residues in the CDR3. The CDR3 sequence: CASRGLAGDTGELFF. CDR3 nucleotide sequence: TGCGCCAGCAGAGGACTAGCGGGAGACACCGGGGAGCTGTTTTTT.

The chain couples TRBV7-9 to TRBJ2-1; 8 positions agree with TRBD2. This CDR3 is built from 17 residues. The V gene end was trimmed by 4 bases and the J gene end by 0 bases; junction bases not matched to a gene: 8. The germline V gene encodes CDR1 SEHNR and CDR2 FQNEAQ (reference sequence). In DNA, the CDR3 is TGTGCCAGCAGCTCCCGGGGGGGCCGTAGCTCCTACAATGAGCAGTTCTTC. Its translation: CASSSRGGRSSYNEQFF.

The chain has TRBV7-2 and TRBJ2-3; weak D call: TRBD2 (5 bases). Germline CDR1 SGHTA, CDR2 FQGNSA. V lost 5 bases and J 2 bases, leaving 17 bases between the germline ends. The CDR3 extends over 16 amino acids. This CDR3 is CASSLNRGRNTDTQYF. DNA for the CDR3: TGTGCCAGCAGCCTTAATCGTGGGAGAAACACAGATACGCAGTATTTT.

The chain is built from TRBV10-1 and TRBJ2-2; D possibly matches TRBD1 or TRBD2 (5 bases each). Germline V gene lookup returns CDR1 WNHNN and CDR2 SYGVQD (reference sequence). The V and J ends lost 5 bases and 4 bases respectively, with 17 bases between them. CDR3 length: 16 amino acids. The CDR3 spells CASSRTWDPSTGELFF. The CDR3 DNA sequence: TGCGCCAGCAGTAGAACATGGGACCCCAGCACCGGGGAGCTGTTTTTT.

The rearrangement joins TRBV11-2 to TRBJ2-7; tentative D call: TRBD1 (5 bases). The CDR3 has 13 amino acids. V was shortened by 7 bases and J by 0 bases, with 10 bases between the two germline ends. Looked up from germline, CDR1 is SGHAT and CDR2 is FQNNGV. CDR3 in DNA: TGTGCCAGCACGTTGACAGACTCCTACGAGCAGTACTTC. Translation gives CASTLTDSYEQYF.

This chain links TRBV7-3 with TRBJ2-1, with 9 positions matching TRBD2. The CDR3 covers 15 residues. Germline loops: CDR1 SGHTA, CDR2 FQGTGA. The V and J ends lost 5 bases and 4 bases, in that order; junction bases with no gene match: 6. CDR3 nucleotide sequence: TGTGCCAGCAGCATTAGCGGGGGACTGTACAATGAGCAGTTCTTC. Its translation is CASSISGGLYNEQFF.

This sequence joins TRBV10-1 and TRBJ2-1, with TRBD2 matching 7 bases. The V gene's germline CDR1 is WNHNN and CDR2 SYGVQD (reference sequence). With 3 bases clipped from V and 10 bases from J, the junction kept 9 bases outside the gene matches. The CDR3 length is 14 residues. This CDR3 reads CASSDQSGNREQFF. DNA for the CDR3: TGCGCCAGCAGTGATCAGAGCGGGAATAGGGAGCAGTTCTTC.

The J gene is TRBJ1-5, the V gene TRBV6-1; a possible D gene is TRBD1 (5 bases). CDR3 length: 11 residues. Trimming pared 4 bases from V and 7 bases from J, leaving 5 bases between. Germline loops: CDR1 MNHNS, CDR2 SASEGT. CDR3 in amino acids: CASSGGQPQHF. The DNA of the CDR3 is TGTGCCAGCAGTGGGGGCCAGCCCCAGCATTTT.

V is TRBV7-9 and J is TRBJ2-7; D might be TRBD2 (6 bases). Trimming removed 5 bases from V and 4 bases from J, with 21 bases in between. CDR3 length: 16 amino acids. Germline CDR1 SEHNR, CDR2 FQNEAQ (reference sequence). CDR3 DNA: TGTGCCAGCAGCCTAATGGGACTGGGCAAGGCTTACGAGCAGTACTTC. Its translation: CASSLMGLGKAYEQYF.

This chain uses TRBV5-4 with TRBJ2-3; D gene uncertain. Between the trimmed V and J ends, which lost 3 bases and 2 bases, there was a span of 7 bases. CDR1 and CDR2 (germline): SGHNT, YYREEE (reference sequence). CDR3 length equals 13 residues. CDR3 protein: CASSSPLTDTQYF. The DNA of the CDR3 is TGTGCCAGCAGCTCTCCCCTCACAGATACGCAGTATTTT. Variable domain in full (rest from reference TRBV5-4 and TRBJ2-3): ETGVTQSPTHLIKTRGQQVTLRCSSQSGHNTVSWYQQALGQGPQFIFQYYREEENGRGNFPPRFSGLQFPNYSSELNVNALELDDSALYLCASSSPLTDTQYFGPGTRLTVL.